Listed below are T cell receptor beta chains from one sample, sequenced in a study of Graves' ophthalmopathy and Graves' hyperthyroidism. TCRdb used MiXCR to reprocess the multiplex PCR reads, holding one entry per CDR3 protein. The sample has under 400,000 distinct CDR3 sequences, about 17% seen once; the top ten hold more than 9%. The sequenced material came from peripheral blood. The receptor source for this set is an adult man with Graves' ophthalmopathy. Both conserved end residues are part of each CDR3. The order of the fields is V gene, clone size, D gene, J gene, CDR3 DNA, CDR3 protein. The D gene is left open where the match is weak. Where a row states a size, it is once, few, many or the class of an expanded clone; other rows omit it.

v_gene: TRBV19; abundance: many; d_gene: -; j_gene: TRBJ1-5; CDR3nt: TGTGCCAGTAGTAACAGGGACGGTTATAGCAATCAGCCCCAGCATTTT; CDR3aa: CASSNRDGYSNQPQHF
v_gene: TRBV7-8; abundance: -; d_gene: -; j_gene: TRBJ2-5; CDR3nt: TGTGCCAGCAGCCCACCTGAGGGCCGGGTAGCCCAGTACTTC; CDR3aa: CASSPPEGRVAQYF
v_gene: TRBV15; abundance: many; d_gene: TRBD1; j_gene: TRBJ1-5; CDR3nt: TGTGCCACCAGCAGAGATAGGGCAGGGGGCGGGCAGCCCCAGCATTTT; CDR3aa: CATSRDRAGGGQPQHF
v_gene: TRBV12-5; abundance: many; d_gene: -; j_gene: TRBJ2-5; CDR3nt: TGTGCTAGTGGTTTGGCACTCGCGTCCGCCCGGGTGGAGACCCAGTACTTC; CDR3aa: CASGLALASARVETQYF
v_gene: TRBV20-1; abundance: -; d_gene: TRBD2; j_gene: TRBJ2-7; CDR3nt: TGCAGTGCTAGACCCGCGGGCGCTAGCGGGATCCACGAGCAGTACTTC; CDR3aa: CSARPAGASGIHEQYF
v_gene: TRBV20-1; abundance: many; d_gene: -; j_gene: TRBJ2-5; CDR3nt: TGCAGTGCTAGATCTCCAGTGGGGCCCCAAGAGACCCAGTACTTC; CDR3aa: CSARSPVGPQETQYF
v_gene: TRBV7-2; abundance: many; d_gene: -; j_gene: TRBJ2-5; CDR3nt: TGTGCCAGCAGCGATCCTTGGGGACGAGGTGGGGAGACCCAGTACTTC; CDR3aa: CASSDPWGRGGETQYF
v_gene: TRBV7-2; abundance: many; d_gene: TRBD2; j_gene: TRBJ2-5; CDR3nt: TGTGCCAGCAGCCCCCGACTAGCGTATGACCAAGAGACCCAGTACTTC; CDR3aa: CASSPRLAYDQETQYF
v_gene: TRBV24-1; abundance: many; d_gene: -; j_gene: TRBJ1-2; CDR3nt: TGTGCCACCAGTGATTCCCTCGAAGGGCTGGTTGGCTACACCTTC; CDR3aa: CATSDSLEGLVGYTF
v_gene: TRBV20-1; abundance: many; d_gene: -; j_gene: TRBJ2-4; CDR3nt: TGCAGTGCTCAAGACAGGAACGGGGCCAAAAACATTCAGTACTTC; CDR3aa: CSAQDRNGAKNIQYF
v_gene: TRBV7-8; abundance: many; d_gene: TRBD2; j_gene: TRBJ2-7; CDR3nt: TGTGCCAGCAGCTTAGAGACTAGCCTCTACGAGCAGTACTTC; CDR3aa: CASSLETSLYEQYF
v_gene: TRBV19; abundance: many; d_gene: TRBD1; j_gene: TRBJ2-2; CDR3nt: TGTGCCCTAAAGGCCGGGACAGGGGTTTCCGGGGAGCTGTTTTTT; CDR3aa: CALKAGTGVSGELFF
v_gene: TRBV28; abundance: -; d_gene: -; j_gene: TRBJ1-1; CDR3nt: TGTGCCAGCAGTTGGGGGGCCAGTGAAGCTTTCTTT; CDR3aa: CASSWGASEAFF
v_gene: TRBV20-1; abundance: few; d_gene: TRBD2; j_gene: TRBJ2-7; CDR3nt: TGCAGTGCGGGACTAGCGGGGGACTACGAGCAGTACTTC; CDR3aa: CSAGLAGDYEQYF
v_gene: TRBV30; abundance: many; d_gene: TRBD1; j_gene: TRBJ2-2; CDR3nt: TGTGCCTACAAAGGACAGGGACGGACGTACACCGGGGAGCTGTTTTTT; CDR3aa: CAYKGQGRTYTGELFF
v_gene: TRBV11-2; abundance: -; d_gene: TRBD1; j_gene: TRBJ2-5; CDR3nt: TGTGCCAGCAGTCTGGGACAGGGGGAACTTCTAGAGACCCAGTACTTC; CDR3aa: CASSLGQGELLETQYF
v_gene: TRBV19; abundance: many; d_gene: -; j_gene: TRBJ1-5; CDR3nt: TGTGCCAGTAGTATAGGGGTAACCGGCTATCAGCCCCAGCATTTT; CDR3aa: CASSIGVTGYQPQHF
v_gene: TRBV12-3/TRBV12-4; abundance: -; d_gene: TRBD1; j_gene: TRBJ1-5; CDR3nt: TGTGCCAGCAGTTTCAAACCGGGACAGCTACGTGATAGCAATCAGCCCCAGCATTTT; CDR3aa: CASSFKPGQLRDSNQPQHF
v_gene: TRBV28; abundance: -; d_gene: TRBD1; j_gene: TRBJ1-1; CDR3nt: TGTGCCAGCAGCCAGACAGGGGTTTCGGCTTTCTTT; CDR3aa: CASSQTGVSAFF
v_gene: TRBV5-6; abundance: many; d_gene: TRBD1; j_gene: TRBJ1-6; CDR3nt: TGTGCCAGCAGCTACCAGGGGACAGCAAATTCACCCCTCCACTTT; CDR3aa: CASSYQGTANSPLHF
v_gene: TRBV7-2; abundance: many; d_gene: -; j_gene: TRBJ2-7; CDR3nt: TGTGCCAGCAGCTTAGTGAGAGGTTCCTTGGGGGAGCAGTACTTC; CDR3aa: CASSLVRGSLGEQYF
v_gene: TRBV7-9; abundance: -; d_gene: -; j_gene: TRBJ1-6; CDR3nt: TGTGCCAGCAGCTTAGCAGGGGATAATTCACCCCTCCACTTT; CDR3aa: CASSLAGDNSPLHF
v_gene: TRBV2; abundance: many; d_gene: TRBD2; j_gene: TRBJ2-5; CDR3nt: TGTGCCAGCAGGAGGACTAGCGGACAAGAGACCCAGTACTTC; CDR3aa: CASRRTSGQETQYF
v_gene: TRBV4-2; abundance: many; d_gene: -; j_gene: TRBJ2-7; CDR3nt: TGTGCCAGCAGCCAAGGGTTTTCCGGGGGCTCCTACGAGCAGTACTTC; CDR3aa: CASSQGFSGGSYEQYF
v_gene: TRBV12-3/TRBV12-4; abundance: many; d_gene: TRBD1; j_gene: TRBJ2-7; CDR3nt: TGTGCCAGCAGTTCCCGGACAGGGTGGGGCGAGCAGTACTTC; CDR3aa: CASSSRTGWGEQYF
v_gene: TRBV19; abundance: many; d_gene: -; j_gene: TRBJ1-1; CDR3nt: TGTGCCAGTAAGCTGAGTGGACGGGCAACTGAAGCTTTCTTT; CDR3aa: CASKLSGRATEAFF
v_gene: TRBV29-1; abundance: many; d_gene: -; j_gene: TRBJ1-2; CDR3nt: TGCAGCGTTGAAGGCTCTAACTATGGCTACACCTTC; CDR3aa: CSVEGSNYGYTF
v_gene: TRBV28; abundance: -; d_gene: -; j_gene: TRBJ2-7; CDR3nt: TGTGCCAGCAGTTCACGGACGAGGAACTCCGAGCAGTACTTC; CDR3aa: CASSSRTRNSEQYF
v_gene: TRBV27; abundance: -; d_gene: -; j_gene: TRBJ1-5; CDR3nt: TGTGCCAGCAGATCTGACATCAATAGCAATCAGCCCCAGCATTTT; CDR3aa: CASRSDINSNQPQHF